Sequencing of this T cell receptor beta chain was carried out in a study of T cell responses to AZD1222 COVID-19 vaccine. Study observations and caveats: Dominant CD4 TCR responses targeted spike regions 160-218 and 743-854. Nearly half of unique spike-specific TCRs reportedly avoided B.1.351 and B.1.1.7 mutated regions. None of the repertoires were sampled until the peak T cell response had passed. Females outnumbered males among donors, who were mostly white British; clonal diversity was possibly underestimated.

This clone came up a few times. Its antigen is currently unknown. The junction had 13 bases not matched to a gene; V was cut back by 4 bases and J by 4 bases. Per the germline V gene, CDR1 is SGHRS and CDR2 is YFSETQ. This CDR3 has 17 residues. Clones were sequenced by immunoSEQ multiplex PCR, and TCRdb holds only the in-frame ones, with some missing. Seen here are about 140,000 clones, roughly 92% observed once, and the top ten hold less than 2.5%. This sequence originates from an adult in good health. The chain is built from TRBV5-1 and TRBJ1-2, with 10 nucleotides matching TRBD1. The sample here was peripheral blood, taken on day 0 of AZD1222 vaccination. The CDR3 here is CASSIRDRGWESYGYTF. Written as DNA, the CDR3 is TGCGCCAGCAGCATCCGGGACAGGGGTTGGGAAAGCTATGGCTACACCTTC.